This is a list of T cell receptor beta chains from one sample in a study of cytomegalovirus exposure and HLA in healthy donors. Sequenced by immunoSEQ multiplex PCR; TCRdb stores in-frame clones only, minus some. The top ten hold 9.5% to 10% of the sample, which has about 160,000 clones, roughly 80% seen once. The sample consisted of PBMCs. These receptor sequences come from a man aged 18 to 35 in good health and CMV-seropositive. CDR3s include the opening cysteine and the closing phenylalanine or tryptophan. A D gene is named only where the DNA matches it firmly. Some rows mark clone size as missing; the rest say once, few, many or name a class of expanded clone.

J: TRBJ2-5
size: .
D: .
V: TRBV5-1
DNA: TGCGCCAGCAGCTTGGGGAGCCGGGAGACCCAGTACTTC
CDR3: CASSLGSRETQYF

J: TRBJ2-7
size: few
D: TRBD1
V: TRBV27
DNA: TGTGCCAGCAGACACCGGGACAGCTACGAGCAGTACTTC
CDR3: CASRHRDSYEQYF

J: TRBJ2-5
size: .
D: TRBD2
V: TRBV7-2
DNA: TGTGCCAGCAGCTTAGCGGGGGGGTGGGAGACCCAGTACTTC
CDR3: CASSLAGGWETQYF

J: TRBJ1-5
size: .
D: .
V: TRBV19
DNA: TGTGCCAGTAGGCCGGGACAATGGGGCAATCAGCCCCAGCATTTT
CDR3: CASRPGQWGNQPQHF

J: TRBJ1-1
size: .
D: .
V: TRBV27
DNA: TGTGCCAGCAGTTTTGCAGGGCCGGGTGAAGCTTTCTTT
CDR3: CASSFAGPGEAFF

J: TRBJ1-1
size: .
D: TRBD1
V: TRBV12-5
DNA: TGTGCTAGTGGTTTGTCGAGAGACAGGGGGACTGAAGCTTTCTTT
CDR3: CASGLSRDRGTEAFF

J: TRBJ1-2
size: few
D: TRBD1
V: TRBV2
DNA: TGTGCCAGCAGGGAACTACAGGGGGCGAGAGGCTACACCTTC
CDR3: CASRELQGARGYTF

J: TRBJ1-2
size: .
D: .
V: TRBV16
DNA: TGTGCCAGCAGCCTTAATAGTCCAGCTAGCTATGGCTACACCTTC
CDR3: CASSLNSPASYGYTF

J: TRBJ2-1
size: .
D: .
V: TRBV27
DNA: TGTGCCAGCAGAAATCGTGTGGGTGCCGGGATTATCAATGAGCAGTTCTTC
CDR3: CASRNRVGAGIINEQFF

J: TRBJ1-2
size: .
D: .
V: TRBV7-9
DNA: TGTGCCAGCAGCTTAGTCCATAGAAACTATGGCTACACCTTC
CDR3: CASSLVHRNYGYTF

J: TRBJ2-2
size: .
D: TRBD2
V: TRBV11-1
DNA: TGTGCCAGCAGCTACACCGGGACTAGTGGCGCCGGGGAGCTGTTTTTT
CDR3: CASSYTGTSGAGELFF

J: TRBJ2-5
size: .
D: .
V: TRBV7-2
DNA: TGTGCCAGCAGCTTTAACAGGGCCCAAGAGACCCAGTACTTC
CDR3: CASSFNRAQETQYF

J: TRBJ1-1
size: .
D: .
V: TRBV11-1
DNA: TGTGCCAGCAGCTTAGTACAGCCTATGAACACTGAAGCTTTCTTT
CDR3: CASSLVQPMNTEAFF

J: TRBJ2-5
size: .
D: TRBD1
V: TRBV4-3
DNA: TGCGCCAGCAGCCAAGATTTCCCGCAGGGGGTTGGAGAGACCCAGTACTTC
CDR3: CASSQDFPQGVGETQYF

J: TRBJ1-5
size: .
D: .
V: TRBV5-8
DNA: TGTGCCAGCAGCTTGTTTCTGTCTTCGGGGAATCAGCCCCAGCATTTT
CDR3: CASSLFLSSGNQPQHF

J: TRBJ2-5
size: .
D: .
V: TRBV6-1
DNA: TGTGCCAGCAACCCCCTCCCGCGGGACCAAGAGACCCAGTACTTC
CDR3: CASNPLPRDQETQYF